These 11 T cell receptor beta chains were all obtained from the same sample, sequenced in a study of T-cell reconstitution after alpha-beta-depleted transplantation in children. Unique molecular identifiers featured in how the TCRbeta library was prepared. TCRdb re-called the PCR reads with MiXCR, one entry per CDR3 protein. The sample includes a few hundred thousand distinct CDR3 sequences, around 9.6% of them seen just once. This specimen was PBMCs from the stem cell graft donor, taken from the stem cell graft. These receptors were collected from a human donor who donated a stem cell graft to a child with SCID.

This rearrangement joins TRBV7-6 to TRBJ1-1; D unresolved. Germline V gene data show CDR1 as SGHVS and CDR2 as FNYEAQ. Trimming took off 5 bases at V and 1 base at J, with 11 bases between the two ends. The CDR3 loop spans 14 amino acids. CDR3 sequence (DNA): TGTGCCAGCAGCCGAAACCCGGGGAACACTGAAGCTTTCTTT. Translating gives CASSRNPGNTEAFF.

This clonotype was observed at least ten times. The rearrangement links TRBV10-3 to TRBJ2-1; D not certain. Germline CDR1 reads ENHRY; CDR2 reads SYGVKD. V was shortened by 3 bases and J by 4 bases, with 4 bases between the two germline ends. The CDR3 totals 12 residues. The CDR3 is CAISDIYNEQFF. In DNA, the CDR3 is TGTGCCATCAGTGACATTTACAATGAGCAGTTCTTC.

This chain links TRBV10-3 with TRBJ2-2, with TRBD1 as a possible D gene (6 bases). The CDR3 covers 15 residues. CDR1 is ENHRY, CDR2 SYGVKD, per germline. Trimming removed 6 bases from V and 0 bases from J, with 11 bases in between. The CDR3 region has the DNA TGTGCCATCAGCGACGGGACAACGAACACCGGGGAGCTGTTTTTT. It encodes CAISDGTTNTGELFF.

In its sample, this clonotype was seen many times. The rearrangement links TRBV5-5 to TRBJ2-7; 10 nucleotides line up with TRBD1. Germline CDR1 and CDR2: SGHKS and YYEKEE (reference sequence). This CDR3 spans 15 amino acids. V lost 2 bases, J lost 3 bases, and 5 bases stayed unmatched. Written as DNA, the CDR3 is TGTGCCAGCAGCTTAACCGGGACAGGGGTCTACGAGCAGTACTTC. It translates to CASSLTGTGVYEQYF.

Many counts were recorded for this clonotype. The chain joins TRBV12-3 or TRBV12-4 to TRBJ2-7; D possibly corresponds to TRBD1 (6 bases). The CDR3 spans 14 residues. The ends were cut back, 5 bases at V and 2 bases at J, with 13 bases in the middle. CDR3 DNA: TGTGCCAGCAGTCAGAACAGGGCCCCCTACGAGCAGTACTTC. Translation: CASSQNRAPYEQYF.

The chain recombines TRBV28 with TRBJ2-6; D unclear. Germline V gene lookup returns CDR1 MDHEN and CDR2 SYDVKM. V was pared by 3 bases and J by 2 bases, with 8 bases between. CDR3 length equals 15 residues. In nucleotides, the CDR3 is TGTGCCAGCAGTTTCGTTGGGGCTGGGGCCAACGTCCTGACTTTC. It translates to CASSFVGAGANVLTF.

The gene calls are TRBV2 and TRBJ1-5; TRBD1 might be the D (5 bases). CDR3 length equals 15 residues. V lost 6 bases to trimming and J lost 0 bases, with 12 bases between them. Germline V gene lookup returns CDR1 SNHLY and CDR2 FYNNEI. CDR3 bases: TGTGCCAGCAGCACAGGTCACTATAGCAATCAGCCCCAGCATTTT. Translating gives CASSTGHYSNQPQHF.

The CDR3 sequence is CASSSDTAGETQYF. DNA for the CDR3: TGTGCCAGCAGTTCCGACACGGCGGGAGAGACCCAGTACTTC. The chain carries TRBV12-3 or TRBV12-4 and TRBJ2-5, with a possible D match to TRBD2 (5 bases). The CDR3 runs to 14 residues. Trimming removed 4 bases from V and 4 bases from J, with 13 bases in between.

Many counts were recorded for this clonotype. V gene TRBV5-1 combines with J gene TRBJ1-6, with D uncertain. Trimming took off 0 bases at V and 8 bases at J, with 9 bases between the two ends. CDR3 length: 14 amino acids. Germline-derived CDR1 and CDR2 are SGHRS and YFSETQ. CDR3 DNA: TGCGCCAGCAGCTTGGGACAATCCTATTCACCCCTCCACTTT. It is translated as CASSLGQSYSPLHF.

This clonotype turned up a few times. J is TRBJ1-1 and V is TRBV7-9; 7 bases line up with TRBD1. The CDR3 sequence is 14 residues long. The V and J ends lost 5 bases and 3 bases, in that order; junction bases with no gene match: 6. Per the germline V gene, CDR1 is SEHNR and CDR2 is FQNEAQ (reference sequence). The CDR3 spells CASSPGQYYTEAFF. The DNA of the CDR3 is TGTGCCAGCAGCCCGGGACAGTACTACACTGAAGCTTTCTTT.

The CDR3 DNA is TGTGCCAGCAGCTTGGCCGTGGGGCCCAATGAGCAGTTCTTC. Translated, it gives CASSLAVGPNEQFF. The chain is built from TRBV5-4 and TRBJ2-1; D possibly corresponds to TRBD1 (5 bases). Between the trimmed V and J ends, which lost 0 bases and 6 bases, there was a span of 10 bases. The V gene's germline CDR1 is SGHNT and CDR2 YYREEE (reference sequence). CDR3 length equals 14 residues. The full variable domain, in which reference TRBV5-4 and TRBJ2-1 provide the parts outside the CDR3, is ETGVTQSPTHLIKTRGQQVTLRCSSQSGHNTVSWYQQALGQGPQFIFQYYREEENGRGNFPPRFSGLQFPNYSSELNVNALELDDSALYLCASSLAVGPNEQFFGPGTRLTVL.